The entry below describes one TCR beta chain. Its specificity is not known. Investigators reverse transcribed all isolated RNA, so they sequenced expressed TCRB transcripts. Regulatory, naive and central memory T cell samples averaged approximately 3.3 million reads. Measured with immunoSEQ multiplex PCR; TCRdb has only the in-frame clones, and not every one. Here the sample spans 150,000 to 200,000 clones, over 7.5% being singletons. V lost 3 bases and J lost 8, with 13 bases in between. The CDR3 is 12 amino acids. Germline assignment: CDR1 GTSNPN and CDR2 SVGIG (reference sequence). The sample is drawn from a study of beta chain features in type 1 diabetes. In the study overall: The examined sorted cells totaled some 99 million across samples. Study results and caveats: Junctions at VDJ sites from type 1 diabetes patients had fewer insertions and more deletions. A potential influence of HLA type upon TCRB rearrangement remained unresolved herein.

The specimen sequenced was central memory CD4+ T cells from blood. The origin of this receptor is a woman between 18 and 29 years old in good health. V is TRBV30 and J is TRBJ1-2; D may be TRBD1 (6 bases). The DNA for the CDR3 is TGTGCCTGGAGAGCGGACAGTCAGGGCTACACCTTC. Translated, it gives CAWRADSQGYTF.